One TCR beta chain is described in this entry. Its antigen is as yet unknown. Specified treatment: about 20 received Ad26.COV2.S at low or high dose, single or two shots; roughly five received placebo; per-sample allocation not given. Samples were taken on day 63 after the first vaccine or placebo injection. These data come from a study of Ad26.COV2.S vaccination and SARS-CoV-2 variants. Repertoires were generated with immunoSEQ multiplex PCR, while TCRdb's copy carries only in-frame clones and drops some. The sample consists of about 350,000 clones, 86% of them appearing once. V gave up 4 bases and J gave up 12 bases; unmatched junction bases: 15. In germline, CDR1 is MGHRA, CDR2 YSYEKL. The CDR3 extends over 16 amino acids. The study, taken as a whole, reports: A substantial breadth of spike-specific CD8+ and CD4+ T cell responses after vaccination has been reported.

Sequences were derived from peripheral blood, sampled in a trial of Ad26.COV2.S vaccine versus placebo. This receptor was identified in a person between 18 and 65 years old who received the Ad26.COV2.S COVID-19 vaccine or a placebo. The chain couples TRBV4-1 to TRBJ2-1, with 10 bases lining up with TRBD2. The DNA of the CDR3 is TGCGCCAGCAGCCCAAACCCCAGCGGGGGGGCGGTTTGGCAGTTCTTC. It is translated as CASSPNPSGGAVWQFF.